The rows below give T cell receptor beta chains drawn from one sample of a study of blood T cell repertoires in COVID-19. Sequenced by immunoSEQ multiplex PCR; TCRdb stores in-frame clones only, minus some. The sample holds about 220,000 clones; 84% are singletons and the top ten take around 3.1%. What was sequenced was peripheral blood. The receptors were sampled from a woman in her 30s who had recovered from COVID-19. CDR3s leave out the opening cysteine and the closing phenylalanine or tryptophan.

V: TRBV5-1; J: TRBJ2-5; CDR3: ASSHRTSGGGIQETQY
V: TRBV9; J: TRBJ2-4; CDR3: ASSAGAGDGKNIQY
V: TRBV7-9; J: TRBJ1-2; CDR3: ASSTGGYGYT
V: TRBV19; J: TRBJ2-6; CDR3: ASSISGRDRGPSGANVLT
V: TRBV6-5; J: TRBJ2-7; CDR3: ASSPGLAREQY
V: TRBV6-4; J: TRBJ2-7; CDR3: ASSDWVRAGDSYEQY
V: TRBV19; J: TRBJ1-5; CDR3: ASSSHRGQPQH
V: TRBV28; J: TRBJ1-5; CDR3: ASSLVGQTEQPQH
V: TRBV6-5; J: TRBJ2-5; CDR3: ASSYRPSGQQETQY
V: TRBV5-6; J: TRBJ1-4; CDR3: ASSLPGQSSGANEKLF
V: TRBV7-9; J: TRBJ2-5; CDR3: ASSLAAIETQY
V: TRBV7-9; J: TRBJ2-5; CDR3: ASSISRGGLETQY
V: TRBV2; J: TRBJ1-3; CDR3: ASVQDSGNTIY
V: TRBV2; J: TRBJ2-7; CDR3: ASSHYEQY
V: TRBV24-1; J: TRBJ2-3; CDR3: ATSDSSGSGTDTQY
V: TRBV27; J: TRBJ1-2; CDR3: ASSLYPPGYGYT
V: TRBV9; J: TRBJ2-7; CDR3: ASSVGGTSGAYEQY
V: TRBV29-1; J: TRBJ1-2; CDR3: SVFSPFGQALYGYT
V: TRBV11-2; J: TRBJ1-1; CDR3: ASSLQGAVTEAF
V: TRBV5-5; J: TRBJ2-5; CDR3: ASSFLAGIQETQY
V: TRBV5-4; J: TRBJ2-1; CDR3: ASSLAEGYNEQF
V: TRBV5-1; J: TRBJ1-1; CDR3: ASSPSRGDTEAF
V: TRBV4-1; J: TRBJ2-3; CDR3: ASSPGKGSGRARTDTQY
V: TRBV5-1; J: TRBJ2-7; CDR3: ASSLANKREGSYEQY
V: TRBV6-4; J: TRBJ2-7; CDR3: ASSPDTGTYEQY
V: TRBV28; J: TRBJ2-7; CDR3: ASSQTGLPSYEQY
V: TRBV5-1; J: TRBJ2-3; CDR3: ASTTGQGTDTQY
V: TRBV5-1; J: TRBJ1-6; CDR3: ATRGEGSSPLH
V: TRBV3-1/TRBV3-2; J: TRBJ1-2; CDR3: ASSPTVTYGYT
V: TRBV27; J: TRBJ2-3; CDR3: ASSRGTDTQY
V: TRBV6-5; J: TRBJ1-2; CDR3: ASGQGITYGYT
V: TRBV7-9; J: TRBJ1-5; CDR3: ASSLSGGQPQH
V: TRBV6-6; J: TRBJ1-5; CDR3: ASSYAGRLSNQPQH
V: TRBV7-3; J: TRBJ1-2; CDR3: ASSPSGGASDGYT
V: TRBV12-5; J: TRBJ2-1; CDR3: ASGLVFGRANHNEQF
V: TRBV28; J: TRBJ2-3; CDR3: ASSLVAAGGLDTQY
V: TRBV28; J: TRBJ2-7; CDR3: ASSPNPYEQY
V: TRBV7-9; J: TRBJ2-1; CDR3: ASSRDRGREQF
V: TRBV3-1/TRBV3-2; J: TRBJ2-2; CDR3: ASSPHHTGELF
V: TRBV28; J: TRBJ2-1; CDR3: ASSLNERGEQF
V: TRBV19; J: TRBJ1-2; CDR3: ASSISRKPYYGYT
V: TRBV3-1/TRBV3-2; J: TRBJ2-2; CDR3: ASSLSGRVPGELF
V: TRBV19; J: TRBJ2-2; CDR3: ASFLTSAGSGELF
V: TRBV9; J: TRBJ2-1; CDR3: ASNPGSSYNEQF
V: TRBV6-5; J: TRBJ2-5; CDR3: ASSYQGLQY
V: TRBV11-1; J: TRBJ1-2; CDR3: ASSFNRGGGGYT
V: TRBV29-1; J: TRBJ2-1; CDR3: SVLTGRNNEQF
V: TRBV2; J: TRBJ2-5; CDR3: ASSLGLAGWETQY
V: TRBV6-6; J: TRBJ2-7; CDR3: ASSYGDWEHEQY
V: TRBV9; J: TRBJ1-3; CDR3: ASSVAGGVSSGNTIY
V: TRBV9; J: TRBJ2-3; CDR3: ASSVRLDADTQY
V: TRBV9; J: TRBJ1-2; CDR3: ASSSSGQNYGYT
V: TRBV3-1/TRBV3-2; J: TRBJ2-7; CDR3: ASSPYRDSPYEQY